This entry features one TCR beta chain sequence. The data are from a study of shared clonotypes between healthy human individuals. The repertoire was sequenced with immunoSEQ multiplex PCR; TCRdb's copy has only in-frame clones and lacks some. Of roughly 500,000 clones detected, about four fifths appear once; the ten largest clones hold around 13%. Trimming shortened V by 2 bases and J by 6 bases, and 14 bases separated the two germline ends. The CDR3 is made up of 14 amino acids. Germline V lookup: CDR1 SNHLY, CDR2 FYNNEI. This chain joins TRBV2 and TRBJ2-7; no firm D call. The sequence was collected from a woman in her thirties or forties in good health. Some clones in this sample may be carry-over from other donors' samples. The sample comprised PBMCs. The CDR3 is CASSELVESAEQYF. The CDR3, as DNA: TGTGCCAGCAGTGAACTGGTTGAGTCGGCCGAGCAGTACTTC.